This T cell receptor (beta chain) was recovered during a study of shared clonotypes between healthy human individuals. It was across several immunoSEQ plates that each subset's genomic DNA was evenly split. Generated by immunoSEQ multiplex PCR, the TCRdb table keeps only in-frame clones and is missing some. The table shows around 2.5 million clones, with over 85% occurring only once. After removal of 2 bases from V and 0 bases from J, the junction contained 4 bases not matched to a gene. Germline-derived CDR1 and CDR2 are MDHEN and SYDVKM. The CDR3 contains 15 residues. This chain links TRBV28 with TRBJ2-7; 7 bases map to TRBD2. The TCR originated in a man younger than 30 in good health. Some clones in this sample may be carry-over from other donors' samples. The specimen sequenced was naive CD4+ T cells from PBMCs. Subset meaning: CD45RA+ positively selected. CDR3 DNA: TGTGCCAGCAGTTTAACCAGCGGGGACTCCTACGAGCAGTACTTC. It translates to CASSLTSGDSYEQYF.